One sample yielded the 5 T cell receptor beta chains listed below, sequenced in a study of radiation and T cells in renal cell carcinoma. Data came from immunoSEQ multiplex PCR; TCRdb stores just in-frame clones and leaves some out. The table shows 95,000 to 150,000 clones, with about 81% occurring only once. The time point here: blood 2 weeks post-SBRT. This sample's treatment: 15 Gy SBRT to primary tumor, nephrectomy 4 weeks later. Specimen: blood, collected from a patient whose treatment included radiotherapy and nephrectomy. These receptor sequences come from a man in his fifties with renal cell carcinoma.

The CDR3 region has the DNA TGCAGCGCTGTGGGTCCCACCTACGAGCAGTACTTC. Translation gives CSAVGPTYEQYF. The rearrangement links TRBV29-1 to TRBJ2-5, with D unresolved. Judging by the DNA end, TRBJ2-7 fits better; the J call may be wrong. Looked up from germline, CDR1 is SQVTM and CDR2 is ANQGSEA. This CDR3 spans 12 amino acids.

This clone was observed a few times. The genes are TRBV30 and TRBJ1-2, with TRBD1 matching 9 bases. There are 12 residues in the CDR3. V shed 3 bases and J 6 bases; nucleotides not matched to a gene: 2. CDR1 and CDR2 (germline): GTSNPN, SVGIG (reference sequence). CDR3 protein: CAWRGQGNGYTF. The DNA for the CDR3 is TGTGCCTGGAGGGGACAGGGTAATGGCTACACCTTC.

V gene TRBV5-1 combines with J gene TRBJ2-1; TRBD1 might be the D (6 bases). Trimming stripped 0 bases from V and 1 base from J, with 11 bases between. The length of the CDR3 is 16 residues. CDR1 is SGHRS and CDR2 is YFSETQ in the germline V gene. The CDR3 sequence: CASSLGGGMSYNEQFF. In DNA, the CDR3 is TGCGCCAGCAGCTTGGGAGGGGGTATGTCCTACAATGAGCAGTTCTTC. The whole variable domain, filled in from reference TRBV5-1 and TRBJ2-1, reads KAGVTQTPRYLIKTRGQQVTLSCSPISGHRSVSWYQQTPGQGLQFLFEYFSETQRNKGNFPGRFSGRQFSNSRSEMNVSTLELGDSALYLCASSLGGGMSYNEQFFGPGTRLTVL.

The chain employs TRBV7-9 and TRBJ1-6; TRBD1 might be the D (5 bases). V was clipped by 5 bases and J by 11 bases, with 10 bases between them. Germline lookup yields CDR1 SEHNR and CDR2 FQNEAQ (reference sequence). The CDR3 is 12 amino acids. The CDR3 DNA reads as TGTGCCAGCAGCCCGACAGTAACACCCCTCCACTTT. This sequence encodes CASSPTVTPLHF.

V usage is TRBV9 and J usage is TRBJ1-3; TRBD1 might be the D (5 bases). Germline V gene data show CDR1 as SGDLS and CDR2 as YYNGEE. Trimming shortened V by 0 bases and J by 2 bases, and 12 bases separated the two germline ends. This CDR3 contains 16 residues. The CDR3 DNA reads as TGTGCCAGCAGCGTAGAGGGGCAGGCGCCTGGAAACACCATATATTTT. Translation: CASSVEGQAPGNTIYF.